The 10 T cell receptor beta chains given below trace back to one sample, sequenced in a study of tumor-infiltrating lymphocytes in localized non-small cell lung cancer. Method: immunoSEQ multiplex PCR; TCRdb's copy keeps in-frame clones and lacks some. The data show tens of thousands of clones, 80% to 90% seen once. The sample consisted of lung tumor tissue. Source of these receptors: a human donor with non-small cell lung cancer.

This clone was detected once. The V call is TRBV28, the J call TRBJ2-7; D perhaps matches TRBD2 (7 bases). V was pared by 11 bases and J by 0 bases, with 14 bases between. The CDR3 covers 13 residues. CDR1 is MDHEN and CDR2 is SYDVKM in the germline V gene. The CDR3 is CAGRGGGSYEQYF. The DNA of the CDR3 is TGTGCCGGGAGGGGGGGCGGCTCCTACGAGCAGTACTTC.

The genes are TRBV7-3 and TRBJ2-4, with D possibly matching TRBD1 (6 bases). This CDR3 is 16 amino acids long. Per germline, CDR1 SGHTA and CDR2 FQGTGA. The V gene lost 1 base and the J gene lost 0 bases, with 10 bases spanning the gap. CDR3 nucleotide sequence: TGTGCCAGCAGCTTAAGCGGACAGTTAGCCAAAAACATTCAGTACTTC. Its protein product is CASSLSGQLAKNIQYF.

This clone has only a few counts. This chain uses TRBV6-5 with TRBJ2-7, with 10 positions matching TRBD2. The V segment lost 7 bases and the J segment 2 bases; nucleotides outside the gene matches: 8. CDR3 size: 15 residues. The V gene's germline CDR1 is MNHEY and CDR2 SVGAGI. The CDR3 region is CASTQTSGPTYEQYF. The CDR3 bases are TGTGCCAGCACTCAGACTAGCGGGCCAACCTACGAGCAGTACTTC.

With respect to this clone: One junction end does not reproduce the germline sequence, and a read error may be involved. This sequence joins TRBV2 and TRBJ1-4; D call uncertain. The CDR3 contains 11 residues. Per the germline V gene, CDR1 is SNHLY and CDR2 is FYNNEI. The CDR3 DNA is TGTGCAAGCACCTCTGTCGAAAAACTGTTTTTT. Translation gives CASTSVEKLFF. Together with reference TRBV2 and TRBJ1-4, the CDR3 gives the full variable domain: EPEVTQTPSHQVTQMGQEVILRCVPISNHLYFYWYRQILGQKVEFLVSFYNNEISEKSEIFDDQFSVERPDGSNFTLKIRSTKLEDSAMYFCASTSVEKLFFGSGTQLSVL.

The DNA for the CDR3 is TGCGCCAGCAGCGCCGGGGGCCGCGGGACTGAAGCTTTCTTT. Translation gives CASSAGGRGTEAFF. V gene TRBV5-1 combines with J gene TRBJ1-1, with D tentatively TRBD1 (6 bases). Germline V gene lookup returns CDR1 SGHRS and CDR2 YFSETQ. V was clipped by 4 bases and J by 5 bases, with 15 bases between them. This CDR3 region has 14 residues.

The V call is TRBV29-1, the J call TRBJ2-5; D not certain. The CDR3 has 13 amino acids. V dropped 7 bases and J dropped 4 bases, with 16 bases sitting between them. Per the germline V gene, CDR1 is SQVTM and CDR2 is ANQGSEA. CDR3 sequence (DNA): TGCAGCGGGCAGTCGCTTTGGCGAGAGACCCAGTACTTC. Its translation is CSGQSLWRETQYF.

This CDR3 is CAVSEQEGQPQHF. The DNA for the CDR3 is TGTGCCGTGTCGGAACAGGAGGGTCAGCCCCAGCATTTT. The rearrangement joins TRBV4-2 to TRBJ1-5; D perhaps matches TRBD1 (5 bases). This CDR3 has 13 residues. Germline loops: CDR1 LGHNA, CDR2 YNFKEQ. Deletions cut 11 bases from V and 6 bases from J, with 17 bases between.

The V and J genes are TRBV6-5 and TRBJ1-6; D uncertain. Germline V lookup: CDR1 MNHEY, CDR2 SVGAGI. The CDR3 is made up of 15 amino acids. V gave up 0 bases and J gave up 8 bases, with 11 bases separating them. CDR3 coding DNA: TGTGCCAGCAGTTACTCAAGGACGTCTTATTCACCCCTCCACTTT. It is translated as CASSYSRTSYSPLHF.

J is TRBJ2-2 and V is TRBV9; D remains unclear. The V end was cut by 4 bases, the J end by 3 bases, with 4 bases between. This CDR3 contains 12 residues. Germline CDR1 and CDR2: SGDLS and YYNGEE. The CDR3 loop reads CASSFDTGELFF. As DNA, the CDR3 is TGTGCCAGCAGCTTCGACACCGGGGAGCTGTTTTTT.

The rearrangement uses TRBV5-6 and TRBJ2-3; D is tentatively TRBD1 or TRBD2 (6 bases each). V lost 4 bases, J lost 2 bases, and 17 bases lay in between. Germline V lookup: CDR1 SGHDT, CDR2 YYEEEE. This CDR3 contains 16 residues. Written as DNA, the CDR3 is TGTGCCAGCAGCGCTACAGGGTGGGGGGACACAGATACGCAGTATTTT. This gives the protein CASSATGWGDTDTQYF. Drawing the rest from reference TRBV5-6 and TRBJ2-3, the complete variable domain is DAGVTQSPTHLIKTRGQQVTLRCSPKSGHDTVSWYQQALGQGPQFIFQYYEEEERQRGNFPDRFSGHQFPNYSSELNVNALLLGDSALYLCASSATGWGDTDTQYFGPGTRLTVL.